This TCR beta chain originates from a study of blood T cell repertoires in COVID-19. Study details: Acute and convalescent COVID-19 samples came from the United States, Italy and Spain. From T cells, B-cell-depleted T cells, or PBMCs came the material, which was cDNA or gDNA.

In the authors' workflow: Reference gene primer amplification yielded estimated nucleated cell counts. Clones were sequenced by immunoSEQ multiplex PCR, and TCRdb holds only the in-frame ones, with some missing. For V, J and clone size, that table is used; D and trimming come from the DNA. The table has roughly 140,000 clones, about three quarters seen once. Deletions cut 1 base from V and 5 bases from J, with 10 bases between. CDR3 length equals 14 residues. In germline, CDR1 is LNHDA, CDR2 SQIVND (reference sequence). The chain is built from TRBV19 and TRBJ2-3; unclear D gene. The clonotype was recovered from a woman aged 55-70 years with acute or convalescent COVID-19. Input material: peripheral blood. In DNA, the CDR3 is TGTGCCAGTAGTATAGGGCAAGTACAAGATACGCAGTATTTT. Its translation: CASSIGQVQDTQYF.